The TCR beta chain described here comes from a study of T-cell memory formation after mild COVID-19. V lost 2 bases to trimming and J lost 8 bases, with 12 bases between them. This CDR3 region has 13 residues. Germline V gene sequence: CDR1 MNHEY, CDR2 SVGAGI. A single record per CDR3 protein comes from TCRdb applying MiXCR to the 5' RACE reads. The sample holds roughly 40,000 distinct CDR3 sequences; roughly 7.2% are singletons and the top ten take roughly 0.76%. This clonotype was observed at least ten times. The TCR sequence derives from an adult who had mild COVID-19 (a few samples of this study predate the infection). Cell type and time point are not known. Sequenced: PBMCs or a T cell subset sorted from them (not recorded which). The chain is built from TRBV6-5 and TRBJ1-2; no reliable D call. This CDR3 reads CASSYLAEGGYTF. The CDR3, as DNA: TGTGCCAGCAGTTACCTGGCGGAGGGCGGCTACACCTTC.